These T cell receptor beta chains were read from a single sample in a study of T cell repertoires in cytomegalovirus infection. TCRdb redid the calling of the reads with MiXCR, one entry per CDR3 protein. Here the sample spans 150,000 to 200,000 distinct CDR3 sequences, approximately 9.7% being singletons. Sample: PBMCs. The receptor source for this set is a human donor in good health (CMV status not recorded). Some clones in this sample may be carry-over from other donors' samples. The CDR3 runs from the conserved cysteine through the conserved F or W. D genes are given only for firm matches. A row's size may be missing; if present it is once, few, many or a size class.

clone_size j_call v_call d_call cdr3_aa cdr3_nt
many TRBJ2-2 TRBV7-2 TRBD2 CASSLRPRTSGSTGELFF TGTGCCAGCAGCTTACGACCACGGACTAGCGGAAGCACCGGGGAGCTGTTTTTT
few TRBJ2-1 TRBV18 . CASSQAPIAQGGYNEQFF TGTGCCAGCTCACAAGCGCCGATCGCGCAAGGGGGATACAATGAGCAGTTCTTC
. TRBJ2-7 TRBV20-1 . CSAKWDASYEQYF TGCAGTGCTAAATGGGACGCCTCCTACGAGCAGTACTTC
many TRBJ2-3 TRBV14 . CASSQDLPSGPSTQYF TGTGCCAGCAGCCAAGACCTCCCGAGCGGCCCCTCGACGCAGTATTTT
many TRBJ2-1 TRBV6-2/TRBV6-3 TRBD2 CASSRPQTSGYNEQFF TGTGCCAGCAGTAGGCCTCAGACTAGCGGCTACAATGAGCAGTTCTTC
many TRBJ1-2 TRBV23-1 . CASSHQRQWGNYGYTF TGCGCCAGCAGTCACCAGCGACAGTGGGGGAACTATGGCTACACCTTC
many TRBJ2-1 TRBV7-2 TRBD1 CASSSSAPGQGYNEQFF TGTGCCAGCAGCTCCAGCGCCCCGGGACAGGGATACAATGAGCAGTTCTTC
few TRBJ1-4 TRBV29-1 . CSVADRATNEKLFF TGCAGCGTTGCCGACAGAGCAACTAATGAAAAACTGTTTTTT
. TRBJ2-7 TRBV12-3/TRBV12-4 TRBD1 CASSTGTGEYEQYF TGTGCCAGCAGCACCGGGACAGGGGAGTACGAGCAGTACTTC
many TRBJ2-7 TRBV11-2 . CASSGRDYEQYF TGTGCCAGCTCAGGCCGGGACTACGAGCAGTACTTC
many TRBJ2-6 TRBV6-1 TRBD1 CASRRTGRSGANVLTF TGTGCCAGCAGACGGACAGGGCGTTCTGGGGCCAACGTCCTGACTTTC
. TRBJ2-2 TRBV29-1 . CSVIGSPNTGELFF TGCAGCGTTATTGGGTCACCGAACACCGGGGAGCTGTTTTTT
few TRBJ1-1 TRBV19 . CATPGHQHTEAFF TGTGCCACTCCGGGACACCAACACACTGAAGCTTTCTTT
many TRBJ2-3 TRBV7-2 TRBD2 CASSSGLARYTDTQYF TGTGCCAGCAGCTCGGGACTAGCGCGATACACAGATACGCAGTATTTT
many TRBJ2-1 TRBV7-2 TRBD2 CASSWRGGRYNEQFF TGTGCCAGCAGCTGGCGGGGGGGACGGTACAATGAGCAGTTCTTC
many TRBJ2-7 TRBV7-2 TRBD2 CASSRLAGTYNSYEQYF TGTGCCAGCAGCCGACTAGCGGGAACCTATAACTCCTACGAGCAGTACTTC
. TRBJ2-7 TRBV28 TRBD2 CASTIAGSSYEQYF TGTGCCAGCACCATAGCGGGGTCCTCCTACGAGCAGTACTTC